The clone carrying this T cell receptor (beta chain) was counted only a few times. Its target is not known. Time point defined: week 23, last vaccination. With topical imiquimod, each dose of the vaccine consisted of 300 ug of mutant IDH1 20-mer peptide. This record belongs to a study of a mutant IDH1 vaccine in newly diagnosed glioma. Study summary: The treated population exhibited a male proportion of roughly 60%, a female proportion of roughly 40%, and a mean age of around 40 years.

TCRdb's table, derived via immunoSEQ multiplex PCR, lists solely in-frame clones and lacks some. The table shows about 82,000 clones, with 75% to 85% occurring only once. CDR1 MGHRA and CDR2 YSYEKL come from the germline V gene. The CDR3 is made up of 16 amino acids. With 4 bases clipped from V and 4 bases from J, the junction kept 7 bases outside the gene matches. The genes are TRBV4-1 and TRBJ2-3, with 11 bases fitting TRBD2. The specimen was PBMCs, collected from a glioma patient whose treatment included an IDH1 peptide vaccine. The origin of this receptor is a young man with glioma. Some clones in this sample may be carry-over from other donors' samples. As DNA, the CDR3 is TGCGCCAGCAGCCCCACTAGCGGGAGAAGCGCAGATACGCAGTATTTT. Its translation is CASSPTSGRSADTQYF.